These T cell receptor beta chains were read from a single sample in a study of Tregs in tolerant kidney transplant recipients. TCRdb's table, derived via immunoSEQ multiplex PCR, lists solely in-frame clones and lacks some. The sample has tens of thousands of clones, roughly 90% seen once. The material sequenced was CD4+ T cells from blood (PBMCs), taken 24 months after the transplant. All receptors come from a human patient who received a combined kidney and bone marrow transplant. Some T cells may be the graft donor's. Each CDR3 is given with its conserved first and last residue. D genes are given only for firm matches. Size tells how often a clone was seen (once, few, many) or the class of an expanded clone, and some rows leave it out.

J: TRBJ2-2; V: TRBV7-3; D: -; size: -; CDR3: CASSLSSAANTGELFF; DNA: TGTGCCAGCAGCTTAAGTAGCGCCGCGAACACCGGGGAGCTGTTTTTT
J: TRBJ2-3; V: TRBV5-4; D: TRBD2; size: -; CDR3: CASSLAGGPSRDTQYF; DNA: TGTGCCAGCAGTTTAGCGGGGGGGCCGTCAAGAGATACGCAGTATTTT
J: TRBJ1-2; V: TRBV12-5; D: -; size: -; CDR3: CASGLPSRVDNYGYTF; DNA: TGTGCTAGTGGACTACCATCGCGGGTGGACAACTATGGCTACACCTTC
J: TRBJ1-5; V: TRBV19; D: -; size: -; CDR3: CASSAPNRVGNQPQHF; DNA: TGTGCCAGTAGTGCCCCCAACAGGGTTGGCAATCAGCCCCAGCATTTT
J: TRBJ1-3; V: TRBV6-6; D: TRBD1; size: -; CDR3: CASSPGTGGSGNTIYF; DNA: TGTGCCAGCAGCCCCGGGACAGGGGGCTCTGGAAACACCATATATTTT
J: TRBJ2-2; V: TRBV7-9; D: TRBD1; size: -; CDR3: CASSLRGTGELFF; DNA: TGTGCCAGCAGCCTCAGGGGGACCGGGGAGCTGTTTTTT
J: TRBJ1-1; V: TRBV6-5; D: -; size: -; CDR3: CASSYGQISRAFF; DNA: TGTGCCAGCAGTTACGGCCAAATCTCCCGAGCTTTCTTT
J: TRBJ1-1; V: TRBV28; D: -; size: -; CDR3: CASWYSFSQGAFF; DNA: TGTGCCAGCTGGTACAGTTTCTCACAAGGAGCTTTCTTT
J: TRBJ2-1; V: TRBV7-9; D: TRBD2; size: once; CDR3: CASSSHSTREGHYNEQFF; DNA: TGTGCCAGCAGCTCCCATAGTACGCGGGAGGGACACTACAATGAGCAGTTCTTC
J: TRBJ2-1; V: TRBV5-1; D: -; size: -; CDR3: CASSLGQVASEQFF; DNA: TGCGCCAGCAGCTTGGGACAGGTGGCATCTGAGCAGTTCTTC
J: TRBJ2-3; V: TRBV19; D: TRBD2; size: -; CDR3: CASSVVAGSGTDTQYF; DNA: TGTGCCAGTAGCGTTGTAGCGGGAAGTGGCACAGATACGCAGTATTTT
J: TRBJ2-2; V: TRBV9; D: -; size: -; CDR3: CASSVSHGELFF; DNA: TGTGCCAGCAGCGTATCCCACGGGGAGCTGTTTTTT
J: TRBJ1-6; V: TRBV7-6; D: TRBD1; size: -; CDR3: CASSYSPGTGDSSYNSPLHF; DNA: TGTGCCAGCAGCTATTCCCCCGGGACAGGGGACAGCTCCTATAATTCACCCCTCCACTTT
J: TRBJ1-5; V: TRBV6-1; D: -; size: -; CDR3: CASSAPPRGGGWVQPQHF; DNA: TGTGCCAGCAGTGCCCCACCGCGGGGTGGAGGATGGGTTCAGCCCCAGCATTTT
J: TRBJ1-2; V: TRBV5-4; D: -; size: -; CDR3: CASSLQGTKGGYTF; DNA: TGTGCCAGCAGCTTGCAGGGGACGAAGGGTGGCTACACCTTC
J: TRBJ2-5; V: TRBV7-8; D: TRBD1; size: -; CDR3: CASSPRDRGTQETQYF; DNA: TGTGCCAGCAGCCCCCGGGACAGGGGAACCCAAGAGACCCAGTACTTC
J: TRBJ2-3; V: TRBV19; D: TRBD2; size: -; CDR3: CASSTRTSGGTDTQYF; DNA: TGTGCCAGTAGTACTCGGACTAGCGGGGGCACAGATACGCAGTATTTT
J: TRBJ2-1; V: TRBV19; D: TRBD2; size: -; CDR3: CASSIGLAGVVSYNEQFF; DNA: TGTGCCAGTAGTATCGGGCTAGCGGGGGTGGTCTCCTACAATGAGCAGTTCTTC
J: TRBJ1-1; V: TRBV7-9; D: -; size: -; CDR3: CASSNRKSEAFF; DNA: TGTGCCAGCAGCAACAGGAAGTCTGAAGCTTTCTTT
J: TRBJ2-1; V: TRBV18; D: -; size: -; CDR3: CASSPGAGVEQFF; DNA: TGTGCCAGCTCACCAGGGGCCGGAGTTGAGCAGTTCTTC
J: TRBJ2-7; V: TRBV30; D: -; size: -; CDR3: CAWKEVLALGEQYF; DNA: TGTGCCTGGAAGGAGGTCCTGGCCCTCGGCGAGCAGTACTTC
J: TRBJ2-2; V: TRBV11-3; D: -; size: -; CDR3: CASSFFKSGELFF; DNA: TGTGCCAGCAGCTTTTTTAAGAGCGGGGAGCTGTTTTTT
J: TRBJ2-1; V: TRBV7-9; D: TRBD2; size: -; CDR3: CASSRQAGEQFF; DNA: TGTGCCAGCAGCAGACAAGCGGGAGAGCAGTTCTTC
J: TRBJ1-5; V: TRBV2; D: -; size: few; CDR3: CASSGSQINQPQHF; DNA: TGTGCCAGCAGTGGGTCTCAGATAAATCAGCCCCAGCATTTT
J: TRBJ2-3; V: TRBV28; D: -; size: -; CDR3: CASSSPLGAQYF; DNA: TGTGCCAGCAGTTCACCCCTAGGGGCGCAGTATTTT
J: TRBJ2-7; V: TRBV6-1; D: TRBD2; size: -; CDR3: CASSRGGTCNEQYF; DNA: TGTGCCAGCAGCCGGGGGGGGACTTGTAACGAGCAGTACTTC
J: TRBJ2-5; V: TRBV29-1; D: TRBD2; size: once; CDR3: CSVEATSAGAETQYF; DNA: TGCAGCGTTGAAGCGACTAGCGCGGGGGCAGAGACCCAGTACTTC
J: TRBJ1-1; V: TRBV18; D: -; size: -; CDR3: CASSPRNQGNTEAFF; DNA: TGTGCCAGCTCACCACGAAATCAGGGTAACACTGAAGCTTTCTTT
J: TRBJ2-7; V: TRBV7-8; D: TRBD1; size: -; CDR3: CASSQPGQLSYEQYF; DNA: TGTGCCAGCAGCCAACCGGGACAGCTCTCCTACGAGCAGTACTTC
J: TRBJ2-5; V: TRBV30; D: -; size: -; CDR3: CAWSVPGMVETQYF; DNA: TGTGCCTGGAGTGTACCAGGGATGGTAGAGACCCAGTACTTC
J: TRBJ1-1; V: TRBV27; D: -; size: -; CDR3: CASRRQNPNTEAFF; DNA: TGTGCCAGCAGGCGACAGAATCCGAACACTGAAGCTTTCTTT
J: TRBJ2-3; V: TRBV7-2; D: -; size: -; CDR3: CASSLGLAADTQYF; DNA: TGTGCCAGCAGCTTAGGACTCGCCGCAGATACGCAGTATTTT
J: TRBJ2-3; V: TRBV27; D: -; size: -; CDR3: CASSSRQVTDTDTQYF; DNA: TGTGCCAGCAGTTCCCGACAGGTGACGGACACAGATACGCAGTATTTT
J: TRBJ2-7; V: TRBV5-1; D: TRBD2; size: -; CDR3: CASSYRLAGGPLRYEQYF; DNA: TGCGCCAGCAGCTACCGACTAGCGGGAGGGCCCCTAAGGTACGAGCAGTACTTC